A single sample is the source of the 9 T cell receptor beta chains below, sequenced in a study of graft-versus-host responses after intestinal transplantation. Measured with immunoSEQ multiplex PCR; TCRdb has only the in-frame clones, and not every one. This sample has 80,000 to 90,000 clones, with under 90% found just once. The antigens for these receptors are not known. The sequencing here drew on unstimulated CD4+ T cells sorted from spleen or lymph node cells, taken before intestinal transplant. The source of these receptors is a human donor who received an intestinal transplant.

This chain joins TRBV29-1 and TRBJ2-5; 7 positions match TRBD1. Germline V CDR1 and CDR2: SQVTM, ANQGSEA. There are 12 residues in the CDR3. The junction had 3 bases not matched to a gene; V was cut back by 7 bases and J by 1 base. In DNA, the CDR3 is TGCAGCGGCACAGGGGCCCAAGAGACCCAGTACTTC. Residues: CSGTGAQETQYF.

A single count supports this clone. The gene calls are TRBV9 and TRBJ2-1, with TRBD2 matching 8 bases. The length of the CDR3 is 14 residues. J was trimmed by 8 bases and V by 0 bases; bases with no gene match: 4. Germline V CDR1 and CDR2: SGDLS, YYNGEE. CDR3: CASSVVGGAYEQFF. The CDR3 nucleotides read TGTGCCAGCAGCGTAGTCGGGGGGGCCTATGAGCAGTTCTTC. Looking up the rest from reference TRBV9 and TRBJ2-1 gives the full variable domain: DSGVTQTPKHLITATGQRVTLRCSPRSGDLSVYWYQQSLDQGLQFLIQYYNGEERAKGNILERFSAQQFPDLHSELNLSSLELGDSALYFCASSVVGGAYEQFFGPGTRLTVL.

The rearrangement uses TRBV4-1 and TRBJ2-3; the match to TRBD2 covers 8 bases. The CDR3 is 17 residues long. CDR1 is MGHRA, CDR2 YSYEKL, per germline. The V and J ends lost 3 bases and 2 bases, in that order; junction bases with no gene match: 10. CDR3 bases: TGCGCCAGCAGCCAGCATCCTACTAGCGGAGCCACAGATACGCAGTATTTT. This encodes CASSQHPTSGATDTQYF.

V gene TRBV19 combines with J gene TRBJ2-7, with 8 bases lining up with TRBD1. There are 15 residues in the CDR3. V was pared by 3 bases and J by 3 bases, with 7 bases of the junction left unmatched. CDR1 is LNHDA and CDR2 is SQIVND in the germline V gene (reference sequence). The CDR3 nucleotides are TGTGCCAGTAGTATTGCGGGACAGGAAGGCTACGAGCAGTACTTC. Protein product: CASSIAGQEGYEQYF.

The V gene is TRBV19, the J gene TRBJ2-7, with TRBD1 matching 8 bases. Looked up from germline, CDR1 is LNHDA and CDR2 is SQIVND (reference sequence). With V trimmed by 3 bases and J by 3 bases, 7 bases remained unmatched. This CDR3 region has 15 residues. The CDR3 sequence is CASSIPGQGGYEQYF. CDR3 in DNA: TGTGCCAGTAGTATCCCCGGACAGGGCGGCTACGAGCAGTACTTC.

The chain joins TRBV25-1 to TRBJ2-5; D is uncertain. V dropped 2 bases and J dropped 1 base, with 8 bases sitting between them. Per the germline V gene, CDR1 is MGHDK and CDR2 is SYGVNS. CDR3 size: 14 residues. The CDR3 region is CASSEPGSQETQYF. Written as DNA, the CDR3 is TGTGCCAGCAGTGAACCCGGGTCCCAAGAGACCCAGTACTTC.

The V and J genes are TRBV10-3 and TRBJ2-5; 11 bases agree with TRBD2. The J call may not be correct, given that the DNA end is closer to TRBJ2-7. Germline CDR1 and CDR2: ENHRY and SYGVKD. The CDR3 extends over 13 amino acids. CDR3 coding DNA: TGTGCCATCTTAGCGGGGGGGCCCTACGAGCAGTACTTC. Amino acids: CAILAGGPYEQYF.

V is TRBV2 and J is TRBJ1-2; TRBD1 aligns across 8 bases. With V trimmed by 6 bases and J by 6 bases, 6 bases remained unmatched. This CDR3 contains 13 residues. Germline V CDR1 and CDR2: SNHLY, FYNNEI. CDR3 sequence (DNA): TGTGCCAGCAGGAAGGGACAGGAAAATGGCTACACCTTC. This encodes CASRKGQENGYTF.

The chain employs TRBV6-1 and TRBJ1-6, with D perhaps matching TRBD1 (5 bases). The CDR3 has 12 amino acids. The V gene's germline CDR1 is MNHNS and CDR2 SASEGT. V was cut by 7 bases and J by 10 bases, with 11 bases left in between. The DNA for the CDR3 is TGTGCCAGCAAGCAGGGAGGCTCACCCCTCCACTTT. Translating it yields CASKQGGSPLHF.